What follows are 14 T cell receptor beta chains derived from one specimen sequenced in a study of technical replicates of blood from a few donors (dated by TCRdb to 2017 to 2019). Library creation used the immunoSEQ multiplex PCR assay. The source is immuneACCESS, and TCRdb retained only in-frame sequences with V and J called. Part of the clones is not carried over; for the studies checked, unresolved V genes explain less than half of this, and the remainder is unexplained. The sample profile shows tens of thousands of clones; around 88% of them were found once. 5.1% of the sample rests with the top ten. Sample: PBMCs. These receptors all come from a human donor in good health. Some clones in this sample may be carry-over from other donors' samples.

This chain uses TRBV4-3 with TRBJ2-3, with a tentative D call TRBD2 (6 bases). The CDR3 runs to 15 residues. The V end was cut by 6 bases, the J end by 3 bases, with 16 bases between. Per the germline V gene, CDR1 is LGHNA and CDR2 is YSLEER. The CDR3 protein is CASRSQAGRTDTQYF. CDR3 DNA: TGCGCCAGCAGGTCCCAGGCGGGGAGAACAGATACGCAGTATTTT.

The chain carries TRBV6-4 and TRBJ2-1; 8 nucleotides align to TRBD1. The J segment lost 4 bases and the V segment lost 3 bases, leaving 8 bases of the junction unmatched. The CDR3 spans 16 residues. The germline CDR1 and CDR2 sequences are MRHNA and SNTAGT. The CDR3 DNA follows: TGTGCCAGCAGTGAGCGCCCCGGGACAGGATACAATGAGCAGTTCTTC. The encoded protein is CASSERPGTGYNEQFF.

This clone occurred once. The junction differs from germline at one of its ends, possibly a read error. The gene calls are TRBV6-1 and TRBJ2-1, with 10 bases aligning to TRBD2. The CDR3 contains 15 residues. The germline V gene encodes CDR1 MNHNS and CDR2 SASEGT. CDR3 protein: CASTEAGGSYNEQFF. The CDR3 bases are TGTGCCAGCACTGAAGCGGGAGGGTCCTACAATGAGCAGTTCTTC.

The chain carries TRBV5-6 and TRBJ2-3, with a possible D match to TRBD1 (6 bases). Germline CDR1 SGHDT, CDR2 YYEEEE. The CDR3 length is 14 residues. Trimming took 3 bases from V and 6 from J, leaving 14 bases between them. CDR3 loop: CASSSEVGADTQYF. CDR3 DNA: TGTGCCAGCAGCTCAGAAGTGGGGGCGGATACGCAGTATTTT.

A remark on this clone: Mismatch with germline at one junction end may stem from a read error. J is TRBJ1-5 and V is TRBV19; maybe TRBD1 (5 bases). The CDR3 contains 11 residues. The V gene's germline CDR1 is LNHDA and CDR2 SQIVND (reference sequence). The CDR3 DNA reads TGTGCCAGTAGTATCGGGGGAGGGGCGGCTTTT. This translates into CASSIGGGAAF.

V gene TRBV25-1 combines with J gene TRBJ2-7; D perhaps matches TRBD2 (7 bases). Germline-derived CDR1 and CDR2 are MGHDK and SYGVNS. The CDR3 has 17 residues. Trimming took off 4 bases at V and 0 bases at J, with 19 bases between the two ends. The DNA for the CDR3 is TGTGCCAGCAGTGCTAATTACGGGGGGCCCTTCTCCTACGAGCAGTACTTC. It encodes CASSANYGGPFSYEQYF.

This clone came up a few times. This sequence joins TRBV5-1 and TRBJ2-5, with TRBD2 matching over 8 bases. V lost 4 bases, J lost 5 bases, and 7 bases stayed unmatched. This CDR3 is 14 amino acids long. Germline V lookup: CDR1 SGHRS, CDR2 YFSETQ. The CDR3 DNA is TGCGCCAGCAGCCCCGGGGGGGCCGTCGAGACCCAGTACTTC. It translates to CASSPGGAVETQYF.

The chain carries TRBV4-2 and TRBJ2-7, with 7 bases aligning to TRBD2. There are 15 residues in the CDR3. V dropped 4 bases and J dropped 1; count of bases not matched to a gene: 7. CDR1 LGHNA and CDR2 YNFKEQ come from the germline V gene. DNA for the CDR3: TGTGCCAGCAGCCTGCCGGGAGCGGGGTCCTACGAGCAGTACTTC. It codes for CASSLPGAGSYEQYF.

This clone was observed a single time. V gene TRBV4-1 combines with J gene TRBJ1-2; 7 bases map to TRBD1. CDR1 and CDR2 from the germline V gene are MGHRA and YSYEKL. The CDR3 consists of 16 residues. Trimming cost V 2 bases and J 5 bases; bases outside gene matches: 11. CDR3 nucleotides: TGCGCCAGCAGCCAATCCCCCCCCGGGACAGTATATGGCTACACCTTC. Translating gives CASSQSPPGTVYGYTF.

V is TRBV2 and J is TRBJ1-4, with D tentatively TRBD1 (6 bases). Trimming took 6 bases from V and 5 from J, leaving 13 bases between them. This CDR3 is 14 amino acids long. Per germline, CDR1 SNHLY and CDR2 FYNNEI. The CDR3 protein is CASSARDMNEKLFF. The CDR3 DNA reads TGTGCCAGCAGCGCTCGGGACATGAATGAAAAACTGTTTTTT.

V is TRBV4-3 and J is TRBJ1-4; 8 bases map to TRBD1. V trimming: 0 bases; J trimming: 12 bases; junction bases outside the gene matches: 6. CDR3 length: 14 amino acids. From germline, CDR1 is LGHNA and CDR2 YSLEER. In DNA, the CDR3 is TGCGCCAGCAGCCAAGATAGGGACAGGAACGAACTGTTTTTT. This sequence encodes CASSQDRDRNELFF.

V gene TRBV27 combines with J gene TRBJ1-6; D is unclear. This CDR3 spans 13 amino acids. Germline V gene data show CDR1 as MNHEY and CDR2 as SMNVEV (reference sequence). The V and J ends lost 1 base and 7 bases respectively, with 5 bases between them. The CDR3 spells CASSLFRNSPLHF. CDR3 sequence (DNA): TGTGCCAGCAGTTTATTTCGGAATTCACCCCTCCACTTT.

J is TRBJ2-1 and V is TRBV7-7; 10 nucleotides agree with TRBD2. The CDR3 runs 16 residues. CDR1 and CDR2 (germline): SSHAT, FNYEAQ (reference sequence). V trimming: 5 bases; J trimming: 7 bases; junction bases outside the gene matches: 11. The CDR3 region has the DNA TGTGCCAGCAGCGAAAATAGCGGGGGGCAAGGGAATGAGCAGTTCTTC. Protein product: CASSENSGGQGNEQFF.

To note about this clone: The junction departs from the called germline gene at one end, perhaps through a read error. This chain uses TRBV30 with TRBJ2-3, with 7 bases fitting TRBD2. Germline values: CDR1 GTSNPN, CDR2 SVGIG (reference sequence). The CDR3 totals 12 residues. Here the CDR3 DNA reads TGTGCCTGGAGCTCGGGGAGGGATAAGCAGTATTTT. Protein product: CAWSSGRDKQYF.